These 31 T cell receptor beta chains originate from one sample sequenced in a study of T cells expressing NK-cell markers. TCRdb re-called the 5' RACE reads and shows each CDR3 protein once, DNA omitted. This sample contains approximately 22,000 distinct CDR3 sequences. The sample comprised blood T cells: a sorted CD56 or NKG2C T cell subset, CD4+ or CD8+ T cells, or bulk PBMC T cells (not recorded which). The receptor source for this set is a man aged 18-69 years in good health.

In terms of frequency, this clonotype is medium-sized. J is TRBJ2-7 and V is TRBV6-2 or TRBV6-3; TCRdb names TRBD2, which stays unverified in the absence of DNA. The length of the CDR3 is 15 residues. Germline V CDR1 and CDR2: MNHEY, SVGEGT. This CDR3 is CASRELAGESYEQYF.

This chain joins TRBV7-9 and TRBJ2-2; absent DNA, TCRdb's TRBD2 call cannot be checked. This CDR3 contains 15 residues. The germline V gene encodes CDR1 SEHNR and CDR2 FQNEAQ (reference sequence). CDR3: CASSLGTFNTGELFF. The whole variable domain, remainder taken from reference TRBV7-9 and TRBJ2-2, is DTGVSQNPRHKITKRGQNVTFRCDPISEHNRLYWYRQTLGQGPEFLTYFQNEAQLEKSRLLSDRFSAERPKGSFSTLEIQRTEQGDSAMYLCASSLGTFNTGELFFGEGSRLTVL.

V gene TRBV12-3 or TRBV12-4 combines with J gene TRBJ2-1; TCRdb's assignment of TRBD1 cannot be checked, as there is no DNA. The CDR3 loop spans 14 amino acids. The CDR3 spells CASSQGQWYNEQFF.

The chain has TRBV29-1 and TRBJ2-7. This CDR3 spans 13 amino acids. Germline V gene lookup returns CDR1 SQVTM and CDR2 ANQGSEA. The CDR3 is CSVKESQSYEQYF.

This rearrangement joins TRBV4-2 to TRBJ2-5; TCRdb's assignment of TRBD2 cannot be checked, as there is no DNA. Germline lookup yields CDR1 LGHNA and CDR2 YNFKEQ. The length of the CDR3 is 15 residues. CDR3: CASSQSPGTQETQYF.

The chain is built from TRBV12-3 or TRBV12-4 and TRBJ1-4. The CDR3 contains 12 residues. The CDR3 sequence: CASRPPGGKLFF.

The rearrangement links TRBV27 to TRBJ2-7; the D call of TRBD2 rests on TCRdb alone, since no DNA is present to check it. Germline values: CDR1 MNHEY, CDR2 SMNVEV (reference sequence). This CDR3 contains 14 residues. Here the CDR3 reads CASKPGPPPGEQYF.

The CDR3 protein is CASSLDRGLGNTIYF. V and J are TRBV7-2 and TRBJ1-3; there is no DNA to check the TCRdb D call of TRBD1. The CDR3 runs to 15 residues. Germline CDR1 and CDR2: SGHTA and FQGNSA.

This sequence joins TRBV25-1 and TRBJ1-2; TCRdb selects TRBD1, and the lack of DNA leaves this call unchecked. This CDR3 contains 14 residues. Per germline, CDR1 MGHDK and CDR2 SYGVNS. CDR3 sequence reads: CASSPGAGYYGYTF.

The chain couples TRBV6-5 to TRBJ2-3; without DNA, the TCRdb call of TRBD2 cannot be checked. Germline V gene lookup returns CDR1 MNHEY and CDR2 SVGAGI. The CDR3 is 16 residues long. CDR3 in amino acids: CASSYSFAGSTDTQYF.

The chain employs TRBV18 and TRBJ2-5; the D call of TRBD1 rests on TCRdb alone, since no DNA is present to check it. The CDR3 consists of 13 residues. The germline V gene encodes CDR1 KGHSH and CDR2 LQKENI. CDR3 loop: CASSGTDQETQYF.

This CDR3 reads CASSIKGQGRGNTIYF. The rearrangement uses TRBV19 and TRBJ1-3; TCRdb's D call of TRBD1 is untestable without DNA. The germline V gene has CDR1 LNHDA and CDR2 SQIVND (reference sequence). The CDR3 sequence is 16 residues long.

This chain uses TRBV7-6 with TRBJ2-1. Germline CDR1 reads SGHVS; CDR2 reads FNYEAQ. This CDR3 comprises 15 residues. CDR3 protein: CASSPDLSSYNEQFF.

CDR3 sequence: CASSLGANTEAFF. The V call is TRBV11-2, the J call TRBJ1-1. The CDR3 is made up of 13 amino acids. Per germline, CDR1 SGHAT and CDR2 FQNNGV. Based on the CDR3 plus reference TRBV11-2 and TRBJ1-1, the full variable domain is EAGVAQSPRYKIIEKRQSVAFWCNPISGHATLYWYQQILGQGPKLLIQFQNNGVVDDSQLPKDRFSAERLKGVDSTLKIQPAKLEDSAVYLCASSLGANTEAFFGQGTRLTVV.

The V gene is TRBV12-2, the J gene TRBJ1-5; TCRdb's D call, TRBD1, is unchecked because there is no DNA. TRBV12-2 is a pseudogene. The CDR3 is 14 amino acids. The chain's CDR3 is CASRLLGPPRPQHF.

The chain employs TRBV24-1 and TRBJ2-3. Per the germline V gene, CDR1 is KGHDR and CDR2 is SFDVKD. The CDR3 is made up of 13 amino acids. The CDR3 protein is CATSEASVDTQYF.

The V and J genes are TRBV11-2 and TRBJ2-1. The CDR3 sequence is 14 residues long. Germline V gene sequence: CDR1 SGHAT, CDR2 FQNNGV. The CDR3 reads CASSLFVSYNEQFF.

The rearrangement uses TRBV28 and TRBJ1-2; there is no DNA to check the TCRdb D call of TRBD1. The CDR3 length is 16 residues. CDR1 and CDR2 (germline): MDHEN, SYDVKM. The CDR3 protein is CASSPPGLGTNYGYTF.

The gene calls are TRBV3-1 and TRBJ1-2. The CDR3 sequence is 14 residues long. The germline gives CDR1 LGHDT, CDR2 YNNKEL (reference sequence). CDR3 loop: CASSQEVSNYGYTF.

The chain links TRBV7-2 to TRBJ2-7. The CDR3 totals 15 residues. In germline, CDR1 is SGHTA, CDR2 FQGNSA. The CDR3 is CASSLPLYSSYEQYF.

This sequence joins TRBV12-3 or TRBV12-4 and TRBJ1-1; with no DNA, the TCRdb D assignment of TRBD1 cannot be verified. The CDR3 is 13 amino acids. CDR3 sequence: CASKGDTVLEAFF.

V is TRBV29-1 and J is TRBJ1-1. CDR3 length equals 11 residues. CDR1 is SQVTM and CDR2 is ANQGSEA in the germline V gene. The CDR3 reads CSVVRDTEAFF.

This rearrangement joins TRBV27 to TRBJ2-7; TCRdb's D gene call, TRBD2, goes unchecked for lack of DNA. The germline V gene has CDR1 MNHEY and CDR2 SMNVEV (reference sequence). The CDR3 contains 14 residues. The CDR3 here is CATEPIGRAGEQYF.

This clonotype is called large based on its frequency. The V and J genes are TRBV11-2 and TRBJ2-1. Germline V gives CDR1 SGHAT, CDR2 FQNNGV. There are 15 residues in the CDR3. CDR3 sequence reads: CASSSYRDSVNEQFF. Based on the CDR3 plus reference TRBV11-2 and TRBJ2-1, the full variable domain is EAGVAQSPRYKIIEKRQSVAFWCNPISGHATLYWYQQILGQGPKLLIQFQNNGVVDDSQLPKDRFSAERLKGVDSTLKIQPAKLEDSAVYLCASSSYRDSVNEQFFGPGTRLTVL.

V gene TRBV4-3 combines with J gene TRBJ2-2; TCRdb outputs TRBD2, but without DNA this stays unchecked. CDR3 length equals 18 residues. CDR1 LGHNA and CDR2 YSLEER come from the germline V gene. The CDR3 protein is CASSQDGFASGGPGELFF.

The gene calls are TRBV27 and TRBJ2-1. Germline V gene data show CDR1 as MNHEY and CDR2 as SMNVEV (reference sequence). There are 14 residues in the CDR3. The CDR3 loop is CASSLIGGNNEQFF.

CDR3 residues: CAVGQGTNTGELFF. The chain carries TRBV6-2 or TRBV6-3 and TRBJ2-2; the TCRdb D gene call, TRBD1, has no DNA to confirm it. Germline CDR1 and CDR2: MNHEY and SVGEGT. There are 14 residues in the CDR3.

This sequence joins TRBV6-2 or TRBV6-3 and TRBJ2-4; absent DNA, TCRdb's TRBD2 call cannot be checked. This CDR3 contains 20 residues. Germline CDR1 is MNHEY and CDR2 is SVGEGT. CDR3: CASSYSTASGSGIAKNIQYF.

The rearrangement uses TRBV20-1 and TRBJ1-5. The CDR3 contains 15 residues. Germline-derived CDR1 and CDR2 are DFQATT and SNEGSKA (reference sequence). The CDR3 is CSARDYSHSNQPQHF.

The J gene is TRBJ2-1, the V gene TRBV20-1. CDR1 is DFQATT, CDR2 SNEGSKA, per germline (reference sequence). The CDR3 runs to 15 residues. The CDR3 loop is CSVLGRRGSYNEQFF.

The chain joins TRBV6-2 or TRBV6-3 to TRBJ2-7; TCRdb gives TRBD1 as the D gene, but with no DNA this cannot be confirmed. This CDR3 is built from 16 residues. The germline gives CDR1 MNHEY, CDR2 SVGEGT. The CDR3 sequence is CASTLTGGSFSYEQYF.